Listed here are 6 T cell receptor beta chains from one sample, sequenced in a study of T cells in Graves' hyperthyroidism and ophthalmopathy. Amplified regions were TCR beta CDR3 sequences from RNA transcripts. A first-round RT-PCR of the TCR CDR3 used the HTBI primer set. TCRdb re-called the multiplex PCR reads through MiXCR, storing one row per CDR3 protein. The sample holds hundreds of thousands of distinct CDR3 sequences, approximately 15% seen once. Sequencing was carried out using blood. The receptor set was obtained from a woman younger than 45 with Graves' hyperthyroidism.

This clonotype was counted ten times or more. The chain employs TRBV20-1 and TRBJ2-5, with TRBD2 identical over 14 bases. The CDR3 is 15 amino acids. Germline V CDR1 and CDR2: DFQATT, SNEGSKA (reference sequence). Trimming at V came to 5 bases and at J to 4 bases, leaving 6 bases not matched to a gene. The CDR3 sequence is CSAQTSGRARETQYF. CDR3 nucleotides: TGCAGTGCTCAGACTAGCGGGAGGGCCCGAGAGACCCAGTACTTC.

In its sample, this clonotype was seen many times. The genes are TRBV12-3 or TRBV12-4 and TRBJ2-1; 10 bases are a match to TRBD1. With 6 bases clipped from V and 10 bases from J, the junction kept 9 bases outside the gene matches. This CDR3 is 14 amino acids long. The CDR3 DNA is TGTGCCAGCAGCCCGGGACAGGGGATGCGGGAGCAGTTCTTC. Its translation: CASSPGQGMREQFF.

This chain uses TRBV11-2 with TRBJ2-1; D not resolved. CDR1 is SGHAT and CDR2 is FQNNGV in the germline V gene. V was cut by 3 bases and J by 8 bases, with 11 bases left in between. The CDR3 contains 13 residues. CDR3 nucleotide sequence: TGTGCCAGCAGCTTTTCGACGGGCGATGAGCAGTTCTTC. Translating gives CASSFSTGDEQFF. Full variable domain (rest looked up from reference TRBV11-2 and TRBJ2-1): EAGVAQSPRYKIIEKRQSVAFWCNPISGHATLYWYQQILGQGPKLLIQFQNNGVVDDSQLPKDRFSAERLKGVDSTLKIQPAKLEDSAVYLCASSFSTGDEQFFGPGTRLTVL.

This clonotype was recorded a few times. The chain carries TRBV5-1 and TRBJ2-5, with 8 bases fitting TRBD1. CDR1 is SGHRS and CDR2 is YFSETQ in the germline V gene. The J segment lost 5 bases and the V segment lost 4 bases, leaving 7 bases of the junction unmatched. CDR3 length equals 14 residues. DNA of the CDR3: TGCGCCAGCAGCACGGACAGGGCTGGCGAGACCCAGTACTTC. This gives the protein CASSTDRAGETQYF.

This clonotype has only a few counts. Possible read error: a much larger clone is one base away. The conserved closing phenylalanine or tryptophan is absent in this CDR3, likely reflecting a read error. This chain links TRBV30 with TRBJ1-1; D is possibly TRBD1 (6 bases). Germline-derived CDR1 and CDR2 are GTSNPN and SVGIG (reference sequence). There are 15 residues in the CDR3. The V gene lost 1 base and the J gene lost 0 bases, with 12 bases spanning the gap. The CDR3 coding sequence is TGTGCCTGGAGTGAACAGGGATTAATGAACACTGAAGCTTTCTCT. It is translated as CAWSEQGLMNTEAFS.

The genes are TRBV6-1 and TRBJ2-2, with unresolved D. CDR3 length: 13 residues. The germline V gene has CDR1 MNHNS and CDR2 SASEGT. Trimming took 11 bases from V and 0 from J, leaving 10 bases between them. The CDR3 sequence is CAAAVTNTGELFF. CDR3 nucleotides: TGTGCCGCTGCGGTAACGAACACCGGGGAGCTGTTTTTT.